A selection of T cell receptor beta chains follows, all from one sample in a study of T cell repertoires in cytomegalovirus infection. TCRdb independently ran MiXCR on the reads; one entry per CDR3 protein. The sample gives a few hundred thousand distinct CDR3 sequences, 15% to 20% of which show up once; 8.7% is in the top ten. The sample comprised PBMCs. The receptor set was obtained from a human donor in good health (CMV status not recorded). Some clones in this sample may be carry-over from other donors' samples. The CDR3 runs from the conserved cysteine through the conserved F or W. The order of the fields is V gene, D gene, clone size, J gene, CDR3 protein, CDR3 DNA. A D gene is named only where the DNA matches it firmly. Part of the rows lack a size; the others show once, few, many or a class for expanded clones.

TRBV27,-,-,TRBJ2-1,CASGTRADNEQFF,TGTGCCAGCGGCACTAGAGCAGACAATGAGCAGTTCTTC
TRBV2,TRBD1,-,TRBJ2-7,CASSRTGGIYEQYF,TGTGCCAGCAGTCGGACAGGGGGGATCTACGAGCAGTACTTC
TRBV7-2,-,many,TRBJ2-4,CASSSTGAKNIQYF,TGTGCCAGCAGCTCTACAGGGGCCAAAAACATTCAGTACTTC
TRBV7-8,-,many,TRBJ1-5,CASSLGGWQPQHF,TGTGCCAGCAGCTTGGGGGGGTGGCAGCCCCAGCATTTT
TRBV12-3/TRBV12-4,TRBD2,many,TRBJ2-5,CASSKRLAGFNAGKETQYF,TGTGCCAGCAGTAAACGACTAGCGGGATTCAACGCGGGGAAAGAGACCCAGTACTTC
TRBV7-6,-,many,TRBJ2-2,CASSLQGSYTGELFF,TGTGCCAGCAGCTTACAGGGGTCGTACACCGGGGAGCTGTTTTTT
TRBV7-2,TRBD2,many,TRBJ2-7,CASSTGTRTLEQYF,TGTGCCAGCAGCACCGGGACTAGGACACTCGAGCAGTACTTC
TRBV18,TRBD1,few,TRBJ2-7,CASSPGDSGSFEQYF,TGTGCCAGCTCACCTGGGGACAGCGGCTCCTTCGAGCAGTACTTC
TRBV12-3/TRBV12-4,-,-,TRBJ1-2,CASSSGMGYTF,TGTGCCAGCAGTTCAGGAATGGGGTACACCTTC
TRBV28,-,few,TRBJ2-1,CASSFGASSYHNEQFF,TGTGCCAGCAGTTTCGGGGCTAGCAGTTACCACAATGAGCAGTTCTTC
TRBV28,-,few,TRBJ1-6,CASTILLNSPLHF,TGTGCCAGCACGATATTACTAAATTCACCCCTCCACTTT
TRBV7-2,-,many,TRBJ1-2,CASSLASGRVQMGYTF,TGTGCCAGCAGCTTAGCGTCGGGCAGGGTACAAATGGGCTACACCTTC
TRBV11-1,TRBD1,many,TRBJ1-4,CASSSDPTGELFF,TGTGCCAGCAGCTCCGACCCGACAGGGGAACTGTTTTTT
TRBV20-1,TRBD2,-,TRBJ2-5,CSARLGTSGGLGRETQYF,TGCAGTGCTAGATTAGGGACTAGCGGGGGCCTGGGGAGGGAGACCCAGTACTTC
TRBV7-6,TRBD2,-,TRBJ2-1,CASSLTSVGNEQLF,TGTGCCAGCAGCCTAACTAGCGTGGGCAATGAGCAGCTCTTC
TRBV12-3/TRBV12-4,-,few,TRBJ1-4,CASSRSPRGGGNEKLFF,TGTGCCAGCAGCCGATCCCCGAGGGGTGGGGGTAATGAAAAACTGTTTTTT
TRBV7-9,TRBD1,many,TRBJ2-1,CASSSLFRDRGNEQFF,TGTGCCAGCAGCTCCTTATTCCGGGACAGGGGCAATGAGCAGTTCTTC
TRBV7-9,TRBD1,few,TRBJ2-5,CASSDPRGSGGQYF,TGTGCCAGCAGCGATCCTAGGGGCTCAGGGGGCCAGTACTTC
TRBV20-1,-,-,TRBJ2-3,CSARQQGFTDTQYF,TGCAGTGCTAGGCAACAGGGCTTCACAGATACGCAGTATTTT
TRBV6-1,TRBD1,-,TRBJ2-3,CASRPGQGTDTQYF,TGTGCCAGCAGGCCGGGACAGGGAACAGATACGCAGTATTTT
TRBV20-1,-,few,TRBJ2-3,CSTQGGRTDTQYF,TGCAGTACTCAAGGGGGGCGCACAGATACGCAGTATTTT
TRBV6-1,-,many,TRBJ2-3,CASSEEAGRGDTQYF,TGTGCCAGCAGTGAGGAAGCGGGTCGTGGCGATACGCAGTATTTT
TRBV6-2/TRBV6-3,-,-,TRBJ2-1,CASRPTSGEQFF,TGTGCCAGCAGACCCACTAGTGGTGAGCAGTTCTTC
TRBV7-6,-,many,TRBJ2-5,CASSPPPGETQYF,TGTGCCAGCAGCCCCCCCCCAGGAGAGACCCAGTACTTC
TRBV12-3/TRBV12-4,-,-,TRBJ1-2,CASTPGGVLGYTF,TGTGCCAGCACCCCTGGGGGGGTTCTTGGCTACACCTTC
TRBV7-6,-,few,TRBJ2-3,CASSFGGSSTDTQYF,TGTGCCAGCAGCTTCGGAGGGTCATCCACAGATACGCAGTATTTT
TRBV6-6,-,few,TRBJ2-3,CASTMGLSTDTQYF,TGTGCCAGCACTATGGGACTTAGCACAGATACGCAGTATTTT
TRBV4-3,-,many,TRBJ2-3,CASSQEGVPSSTDTQYF,TGCGCCAGCAGCCAAGAAGGGGTGCCGTCTAGCACAGATACGCAGTATTTT
TRBV6-2/TRBV6-3,-,few,TRBJ2-7,CASIGDGVYEQYF,TGTGCCAGCATTGGAGACGGGGTCTACGAGCAGTACTTC
TRBV5-6,-,few,TRBJ1-1,CASSLGGNRNTEAFF,TGTGCCAGCAGCTTGGGGGGGAATCGGAACACTGAAGCTTTCTTT
TRBV6-1,-,many,TRBJ1-5,CASSYQRSNQPQHF,TGTGCCAGCAGTTATCAGAGGAGCAATCAGCCCCAGCATTTT
TRBV20-1,TRBD2,-,TRBJ2-1,CSATLAGLGNEQFF,TGCAGTGCTACCCTAGCGGGACTTGGGAATGAGCAGTTCTTC
TRBV12-5,-,many,TRBJ2-3,CASGLALSGTQYF,TGTGCTAGTGGTTTGGCCCTATCGGGGACGCAGTATTTT
TRBV7-2,-,many,TRBJ1-4,CASSFTGAGEKLFF,TGTGCCAGCAGCTTTACCGGGGCGGGAGAAAAACTGTTTTTT
TRBV7-8,-,many,TRBJ2-7,CASSPPGLNSYEQYF,TGTGCCAGCAGCCCCCCAGGGCTTAATTCCTACGAGCAGTACTTC
TRBV2,-,-,TRBJ2-3,CASRDTQYF,TGTGCCAGCAGGGACACGCAGTATTTT
TRBV12-3/TRBV12-4,-,-,TRBJ1-2,CASSFRVSGYTF,TGTGCCAGCAGTTTCAGGGTGTCTGGCTACACCTTC
TRBV29-1,-,-,TRBJ2-7,CSVAGVHEQYF,TGCAGCGTTGCGGGTGTCCACGAGCAGTACTTC